This T cell receptor beta chain was observed in a study of OX40 agonist ivuxolimab in advanced cancers. The data were produced by immunoSEQ multiplex PCR, yet TCRdb's version contains in-frame clones alone and is incomplete. The top ten hold more than 0.35% of the sample, which has 50,000 to 70,000 clones, about 90% seen once. This clone was seen just once. Germline assignment: CDR1 LNHNV and CDR2 YYDKDF (reference sequence). CDR3 length: 16 amino acids. V shed 0 bases and J shed 0 bases, with 11 bases lying between them. Material: CD4+ or CD8+ T cells sorted from blood, obtained in a trial of the OX40 agonist ivuxolimab. The TCR comes from an adult with an advanced solid tumor such as melanoma, head and neck, liver or kidney cancer. The V and J genes are TRBV15 and TRBJ1-2; D unclear. The CDR3 coding sequence is TGTGCCACCAGCAGAGATTTGGCCCCAGCTAACTATGGCTACACCTTC. This gives the protein CATSRDLAPANYGYTF. Full variable domain (rest looked up from reference TRBV15 and TRBJ1-2): DAMVIQNPRYQVTQFGKPVTLSCSQTLNHNVMYWYQQKSSQAPKLLFHYYDKDFNNEADTPDNFQSRRPNTSFCFLDIRSPGLGDTAMYLCATSRDLAPANYGYTFGSGTRLTVV.